The clone carrying this T cell receptor (beta chain) was recorded a few times. No antigen is known for it. This CDR3 has 13 amino acids. CDR1 is SGHVS, CDR2 FNYEAQ, per germline. V lost 3 bases and J lost 10, with 15 bases in between. This specimen belongs to a study of Tregs in tolerant kidney transplant recipients. Points from the study as a whole: Biological reproducibility was not directly addressed, but technical replication error appeared minimal. Nucleotide sequences could not be compared across some patients' samples due to primer changes.

This table comes from immunoSEQ multiplex PCR, and its TCRdb copy is limited to in-frame clones, with some not included. The sample holds tens of thousands of clones, about nine tenths seen once. Related graft donors supplied nonmyeloablative bone marrow transplants, and mixed chimerism was transient. Specimen: CD8+ T cells from blood (PBMCs), collected 24 months after the transplant. This TCR came from a human patient who received a combined kidney and bone marrow transplant. Part of the T cells may come from the graft donor. The rearrangement uses TRBV7-6 and TRBJ1-1; weak D call: TRBD1 (5 bases). CDR3: CASSFSPDGGAFF. The CDR3 coding sequence is TGTGCCAGCAGCTTCTCCCCTGACGGGGGAGCTTTCTTT.